This TCR beta chain appears in the sequencing data of a study of OX40 agonist ivuxolimab in advanced cancers. About the investigation overall: Ivuxolimab was a fully human IgG2 agonistic monoclonal antibody targeting the costimulatory receptor OX40 (CD134). Intravenous ivuxolimab was administered to patients every 2 weeks at six dose levels: 0.01, 0.1, 0.3, 1.5, 3 and 10 mg/kg. Of the 50 to 55 dose-escalation patients, hepatocellular carcinoma was present in around 20, melanoma in roughly 15, renal cell carcinoma in 9 and head and neck cancer in 9. In the dose-escalation cohort, 82.7% of patients were male, and the mean age was approximately 55 years, with a range of roughly 20 to 85. Prior anti-PD-1, anti-PD-L1 or anti-CTLA-4 therapy was permitted, and checkpoint inhibitors had been received by less than 45% of dose-escalation patients. Partial responses occurred in three dose-escalation patients, of whom one had hepatocellular carcinoma and two had cutaneous melanoma. The point of sequencing TCRbeta in the periphery was to test whether ivuxolimab changed TCR sequence diversity and drove clonal T-cell expansion. The paper describes the monotherapy dose-escalation part (N of about 50 patients) of the phase I trial of ivuxolimab.

CDR1 SEHNR and CDR2 FQNEAQ were looked up in the germline V gene (reference sequence). The CDR3 contains 14 residues, cysteine and phenylalanine counted. Of all the DNA, just the CDR3 is kept, 42 bases in frame from base 1. A distance of 16 bases separates the germline ends of V and J, which lose 8 bases and 2 bases respectively. General study outcomes and caveats: The antigen specificity of the clonally expanded peripheral T cells was not determined. Low levels of normalized T-cell clonal expansion were also seen in some patients who did not respond. In the 0.1-3.0 mg/kg groups, partial responders were among the patients with the lowest normalized peripheral clonal expansion, particularly in CD8+ T cells. After ivuxolimab, CD8+ T cells had more expanded clones than CD4+ T cells on average. Clonal expansion of both CD4+ and CD8+ blood T cells was observed from baseline to week 6 at doses 0.1 to 3.0 mg/kg.

About this clone: The antigen this receptor binds is unknown. Per-base qualities were not stored, and no clone one base away is much larger.

For sequencing of the TCRbeta CDR3 region, genomic DNA was extracted from the sorted cells. TCRbeta CDR3 regions were sequenced using the immunoSEQ Assay. TCRdb took over this immuneACCESS table, retaining in-frame rearrangements with V and J assigned. Such tables are incomplete; in checked studies, under half of the missing clones stem from an unresolved V gene, and the remainder is unexplained. The sample profile shows 50,000 to 70,000 clones; around 88% of them were found once. The leading ten clones occupy 0.76% of the sample. Patients with a history of autoimmune disease or receiving systemic immunosuppression were excluded from the trial. Peripheral blood for TCR sequencing was collected from all dose cohorts at baseline, on cycle 4 day 1, and on cycle 7 day 1. The samples were drawn from a first-in-human, open-label, multicenter phase I dose-escalation trial of ivuxolimab. The trial enrolled adults with locally advanced or metastatic head and neck squamous cell, hepatocellular, melanoma or renal cell carcinoma. Before TCR sequencing, CD4+ T cells and CD8+ T cells from peripheral blood were sorted into separate populations.

Sequencing was performed on CD4+ or CD8+ T cells sorted from blood, taken in a trial of the OX40 agonist ivuxolimab. The rearrangement joined TRBV7-9 to TRBJ2-7; D gene: possibly TRBD1, on 6 matching bases. The sequence was collected from an adult with an advanced solid tumor such as melanoma, head and neck, liver or kidney cancer. The CDR3 region reads CASAPGQGPYEQYF. Here is the DNA: TGTGCCAGCGCCCCGGGACAAGGGCCCTACGAGCAGTACTTC. Outside the CDR3, residues come from the reference TRBV7-9 and TRBJ2-7 proteins, so the full variable domain is: DTGVSQNPRHKITKRGQNVTFRCDPISEHNRLYWYRQTLGQGPEFLTYFQNEAQLEKSRLLSDRFSAERPKGSFSTLEIQRTEQGDSAMYLCASAPGQGPYEQYFGPGTRLTVT.